This passage covers 27 T cell receptor beta chains from one sample sequenced in a study of T cell responses to AZD1222 COVID-19 vaccine. Profiling relied on immunoSEQ multiplex PCR, and the TCRdb table lists in-frame clones only, not all of them. The sample holds 100,000 or so clones, about nine tenths seen once. The specimen was peripheral blood, collected 28 days after the second AZD1222 dose. Source of these receptors: an adult who received the AZD1222 COVID-19 vaccine.

The chain joins TRBV10-2 to TRBJ2-5, with 11 bases that match TRBD2. The CDR3 consists of 14 residues. Looked up from germline, CDR1 is WSHSY and CDR2 is SAAADI. J lost 1 base, V lost 10 bases, and 5 bases had no gene match. The CDR3 DNA is TGCGCCATCAAAGGGACTAGCGGCCAAGAGACCCAGTACTTC. As protein: CAIKGTSGQETQYF.

J is TRBJ1-1 and V is TRBV9; D perhaps matches TRBD1 (5 bases). The germline gives CDR1 SGDLS, CDR2 YYNGEE. V was cut by 4 bases and J by 1 base, with 14 bases left in between. The CDR3 spans 15 residues. The CDR3 nucleotides read TGTGCCAGCAGCCCCCGAGGGGCAGAGAACACTGAAGCTTTCTTT. This sequence encodes CASSPRGAENTEAFF. Based on the CDR3 plus reference TRBV9 and TRBJ1-1, the full variable domain is DSGVTQTPKHLITATGQRVTLRCSPRSGDLSVYWYQQSLDQGLQFLIQYYNGEERAKGNILERFSAQQFPDLHSELNLSSLELGDSALYFCASSPRGAENTEAFFGQGTRLTVV.

This rearrangement joins TRBV6-5 to TRBJ2-1; no definite D call. The CDR3 sequence is 13 residues long. V lost 8 bases to trimming and J lost 1 base, with 9 bases between them. From germline, CDR1 is MNHEY and CDR2 SVGAGI. CDR3 nucleotide sequence: TGTGCCAGCCTTAAGCTTTCCTACAATGAGCAGTTCTTC. Translated, it gives CASLKLSYNEQFF.

The chain joins TRBV5-1 to TRBJ2-7; 8 bases line up with TRBD2. The CDR3 spans 15 residues. With 0 bases clipped from V and 0 bases from J, the junction kept 2 bases outside the gene matches. Germline V gene lookup returns CDR1 SGHRS and CDR2 YFSETQ. The CDR3 here is CASSLASGHSYEQYF. DNA for the CDR3: TGCGCCAGCAGCTTGGCTAGCGGGCACTCCTACGAGCAGTACTTC. The variable domain in full, completed from reference TRBV5-1 and TRBJ2-7, reads KAGVTQTPRYLIKTRGQQVTLSCSPISGHRSVSWYQQTPGQGLQFLFEYFSETQRNKGNFPGRFSGRQFSNSRSEMNVSTLELGDSALYLCASSLASGHSYEQYFGPGTRLTVT.

This chain connects TRBV3-1 (or the pseudogene TRBV3-2) to TRBJ2-7; a weak D match, TRBD2 (6 bases). The germline gives CDR1 LGHDT, CDR2 YNNKEL (reference sequence). There are 15 residues in the CDR3. V lost 1 base and J 3 bases, leaving 13 bases between the germline ends. The CDR3 DNA sequence: TGTGCCAGCAGCCAAGTGCCGGGAGAAGTCTACGAGCAGTACTTC. Protein product: CASSQVPGEVYEQYF.

The chain couples TRBV5-5 to TRBJ1-4; D is unclear. In germline, CDR1 is SGHKS, CDR2 YYEKEE (reference sequence). Trimming took off 2 bases at V and 7 bases at J, with 12 bases between the two ends. There are 14 residues in the CDR3. CDR3 DNA: TGTGCCAGCAGCTTTTCAGGTTGGGTTGAAAAACTGTTTTTT. Translating gives CASSFSGWVEKLFF.

This clone was detected once. At one end, the junction sequence differs from germline, possibly due to a read error. The V call is TRBV2, the J call TRBJ1-5; D gene ambiguous. Germline CDR1 and CDR2: SNHLY and FYNNEI. The CDR3 runs to 16 residues. CDR3 region: CVSSTRALYSNQPQHF. CDR3 in DNA: TGTGTCAGCAGTACTAGAGCTCTCTATAGCAATCAGCCCCAGCATTTT.

This chain connects TRBV11-2 to TRBJ1-2; TRBD1 is a possible D gene (5 bases). The V end lost 6 bases, the J end lost 8 bases, and 25 bases lay between the germline ends. Germline V gene data show CDR1 as SGHAT and CDR2 as FQNNGV. This CDR3 contains 16 residues. The CDR3 loop reads CASRKNTGRAVVGYTF. DNA of the CDR3: TGTGCCAGCAGGAAAAATACAGGCCGAGCTGTGGTGGGCTACACCTTC.

V is TRBV5-1 and J is TRBJ2-1, with 8 nucleotides matching TRBD2. CDR1 SGHRS and CDR2 YFSETQ come from the germline V gene. Trimming removed 0 bases from V and 3 bases from J; junction bases left unmatched: 2. CDR3 size: 15 residues. This CDR3 reads CASSLVGTSYNEQFF. The CDR3 DNA is TGCGCCAGCAGCTTGGTTGGGACTAGCTACAATGAGCAGTTCTTC.

The chain is built from TRBV5-8 and TRBJ2-1; possible D gene TRBD2, 6 bases. Germline V gene sequence: CDR1 SGHTS, CDR2 YDEGEE. The length of the CDR3 is 16 residues. Trimming removed 4 bases at V and 0 bases at J, with 14 bases between. CDR3 region: CASSVGGLTSYNEQFF. The CDR3, as DNA: TGTGCCAGCAGCGTGGGGGGACTGACCTCCTACAATGAGCAGTTCTTC.

The table lists this clone with a count of one. The rearrangement links TRBV19 to TRBJ1-5, with D possibly being TRBD1 (5 bases). V was shortened by 7 bases and J by 0 bases, with 16 bases between the two germline ends. Looked up from germline, CDR1 is LNHDA and CDR2 is SQIVND (reference sequence). The CDR3 has 16 amino acids. CDR3 region: CASKRDRGYSNQPQHF. The CDR3, as DNA: TGTGCCAGTAAAAGGGACCGGGGGTATAGCAATCAGCCCCAGCATTTT.

The chain joins TRBV2 to TRBJ2-7, with TRBD2 identical over 8 bases. V lost 9 bases, J lost 3 bases, and 13 bases stayed unmatched. Looked up from germline, CDR1 is SNHLY and CDR2 is FYNNEI. The CDR3 has 15 residues. Here the CDR3 DNA reads TGTGCCAGACCCGGGGGGTCCCGGGGGGGCTACGAGCAGTACTTC. It encodes CARPGGSRGGYEQYF.

The chain uses TRBV11-3 and TRBJ2-1, with 7 nucleotides matching TRBD2. This CDR3 has 15 residues. The V gene's germline CDR1 is SGHNT and CDR2 YENEEA. Unmatched junction bases numbered 5, after V lost 5 bases and J lost 1 base. As DNA, the CDR3 is TGTGCCAGCAGCCCCCCGGGGGGATCCTACAATGAGCAGTTCTTC. The encoded protein is CASSPPGGSYNEQFF. Full variable domain (rest looked up from reference TRBV11-3 and TRBJ2-1): EAGVVQSPRYKIIEKKQPVAFWCNPISGHNTLYWYLQNLGQGPELLIRYENEEAVDDSQLPKDRFSAERLKGVDSTLKIQPAELGDSAVYLCASSPPGGSYNEQFFGPGTRLTVL.

J is TRBJ1-1 and V is TRBV7-8; D gene unclear. Germline V gene lookup returns CDR1 SGHVS and CDR2 FQNEAQ. Trimming cost V 5 bases and J 1 base, with 5 bases left between them. This CDR3 spans 12 amino acids. The CDR3 loop is CASSPRNTEAFF. In DNA form, the CDR3 reads TGTGCCAGCAGCCCAAGGAACACTGAAGCTTTCTTT. Full variable domain (outside the CDR3, taken from reference TRBV7-8 and TRBJ1-1): GAGVSQSPRYKVAKRGQDVALRCDPISGHVSLFWYQQALGQGPEFLTYFQNEAQLDKSGLPSDRFFAERPEGSVSTLKIQRTQQEDSAVYLCASSPRNTEAFFGQGTRLTVV.

The J gene is TRBJ2-3, the V gene TRBV2; 7 nucleotides match TRBD2. The CDR3 is 20 residues long. Germline lookup yields CDR1 SNHLY and CDR2 FYNNEI. After removal of 6 bases from V and 0 bases from J, the junction contained 21 bases not matched to a gene. CDR3 DNA: TGTGCCAGCAGGCCTCTCCCCAGGGAGGGAGTGACTGATAGCACAGATACGCAGTATTTT. Encoded protein: CASRPLPREGVTDSTDTQYF.

V gene TRBV5-1 combines with J gene TRBJ2-5; 9 bases align to TRBD1. The CDR3 has 14 amino acids. The V and J ends lost 4 bases and 5 bases, in that order; junction bases with no gene match: 6. CDR1 and CDR2 from the germline V gene are SGHRS and YFSETQ. The CDR3 nucleotides are TGCGCCAGCAGCCGGGGACAGGGAGGGGAGACCCAGTACTTC. This translates into CASSRGQGGETQYF.

This chain uses TRBV11-3 with TRBJ2-7, with D perhaps assigned TRBD1 or TRBD2 (5 bases each). CDR3 length equals 13 residues. Trimming left V 6 bases short and J 6 bases short, with 15 bases between. Germline CDR1 SGHNT, CDR2 YENEEA. CDR3 sequence: CASRPGPSGEQYF. The CDR3 DNA sequence: TGTGCCAGCAGGCCGGGACCATCGGGCGAGCAGTACTTC.

The DNA of the CDR3 is TGTGCCAGCAGCCAAGGGCCCAATCAGCCCCAGCATTTT. Translated: CASSQGPNQPQHF. V gene TRBV4-2 combines with J gene TRBJ1-5; unclear D gene. The germline CDR1 and CDR2 sequences are LGHNA and YNFKEQ. V gave up 1 base and J gave up 3 bases, with 4 bases separating them. The CDR3 is made up of 13 amino acids.

V gene TRBV13 combines with J gene TRBJ2-2, with TRBD1 as a possible D gene (6 bases). CDR1 PRHDT and CDR2 FYEKMQ come from the germline V gene (reference sequence). This CDR3 spans 15 amino acids. The V gene lost 5 bases and the J gene lost 1 base, with 11 bases spanning the gap. The CDR3 nucleotides read TGTGCCAGCAGCGCCCGAGGGGGGAACACCGGGGAGCTGTTTTTT. The encoded protein is CASSARGGNTGELFF.

As DNA, the CDR3 is TGTGCCAGCAGCTACAGGGCAGGGGAGACCCAGTACTTC. This encodes CASSYRAGETQYF. This chain connects TRBV11-2 to TRBJ2-5; possibly TRBD1 for D (6 bases). The CDR3 consists of 13 residues. Germline V gene sequence: CDR1 SGHAT, CDR2 FQNNGV. Trimming removed 4 bases from V and 5 bases from J, with 11 bases in between.

V and J are TRBV6-2 or TRBV6-3 and TRBJ2-5, with 15 bases identical to TRBD2. The CDR3 totals 16 residues. The junction had 8 bases not matched to a gene; V was cut back by 7 bases and J by 5 bases. Germline CDR1 and CDR2: MNHEY and SVGEGT. As DNA, the CDR3 is TGTGCCAGCATCCCGGGACTAGCGGGAGGTTTGGAGACCCAGTACTTC. It encodes CASIPGLAGGLETQYF.

This chain uses TRBV5-6 with TRBJ2-3; perhaps TRBD1 as D (5 bases). This CDR3 is built from 17 residues. Deletions cut 0 bases from V and 2 bases from J, with 16 bases between. Germline-derived CDR1 and CDR2 are SGHDT and YYEEEE. CDR3 DNA: TGTGCCAGCAGCTTGGTAGTGTCGGATGGGGCCACAGATACGCAGTATTTT. Amino acids: CASSLVVSDGATDTQYF. The whole variable domain, filled in from reference TRBV5-6 and TRBJ2-3, reads DAGVTQSPTHLIKTRGQQVTLRCSPKSGHDTVSWYQQALGQGPQFIFQYYEEEERQRGNFPDRFSGHQFPNYSSELNVNALLLGDSALYLCASSLVVSDGATDTQYFGPGTRLTVL.

This chain uses TRBV5-1 with TRBJ2-5; TRBD2 matches 8 bases. The J segment lost 5 bases and the V segment lost 0 bases, leaving 6 bases of the junction unmatched. This CDR3 has 15 residues. Germline V lookup: CDR1 SGHRS, CDR2 YFSETQ. The CDR3 region is CASSLEGLAGETQYF. CDR3 bases: TGCGCCAGCAGCTTGGAAGGACTAGCTGGGGAGACCCAGTACTTC.

This clone was counted a few times. The chain employs TRBV2 and TRBJ1-3; TRBD1 is a possible D gene (5 bases). CDR1 SNHLY and CDR2 FYNNEI come from the germline V gene. V was trimmed by 6 bases and J by 4 bases, leaving 13 bases between them. The CDR3 runs 14 residues. For the CDR3, the DNA is TGTGCCAGCAGGCCCCAGGGCCCCGGAAACACCATATATTTT. This translates into CASRPQGPGNTIYF.

The chain couples TRBV28 to TRBJ2-7; tentative D call: TRBD1 (5 bases). Trimming pared 3 bases from V and 3 bases from J, leaving 9 bases between. CDR1 MDHEN and CDR2 SYDVKM come from the germline V gene. The CDR3 has 13 amino acids. The CDR3 DNA sequence: TGTGCCAGCAGTTTTGCAGGGATCTACGAGCAGTACTTC. Encoded protein: CASSFAGIYEQYF.

This clone came up once. V and J are TRBV20-1 and TRBJ2-7, with D hard to call. This CDR3 region has 11 residues. Trimming removed 5 bases at V and 4 bases at J, with 9 bases between. CDR1 DFQATT and CDR2 SNEGSKA come from the germline V gene (reference sequence). CDR3 residues: CSAPKLYEQYF. The CDR3 DNA sequence: TGCAGTGCTCCGAAATTATACGAGCAGTACTTC.

The rearrangement uses TRBV30 and TRBJ1-4; 7 bases are shared with TRBD1. The CDR3 runs 14 residues. Germline V lookup: CDR1 GTSNPN, CDR2 SVGIG (reference sequence). Trimming removed 3 bases from V and 8 bases from J; junction bases left unmatched: 9. CDR3 amino acids: CAWSAQGIGEKLFF. CDR3 DNA: TGTGCCTGGAGCGCACAGGGGATTGGAGAAAAACTGTTTTTT.